These T cell receptor beta chains were read from a single sample in a study of vaccination and CD4 T cells after COVID-19. Their target antigens are unknown. TCRdb re-called the PCR reads with MiXCR, one entry per CDR3 protein. The top ten hold 9% to 12% of the sample, which has approximately 15,000 distinct CDR3 sequences, approximately 53% seen once. The sample was CD4+ T cells from blood, cultured in vitro. These receptors all come from a human donor who had recovered from COVID-19. CDR3s include the opening cysteine and the closing phenylalanine or tryptophan. The order of the fields is V gene, clone size, J gene, D gene, CDR3 length, CDR3 DNA, CDR3 protein. The D gene is left open where the match is weak. Some rows have no size entry. The others give once, few or many, or a class for an expanded clone.

v_call: TRBV18
clone_size: medium-sized
j_call: TRBJ1-6
d_call: NA
cdr3_length: 12
cdr3_nt: TGTGCCAGCTCCTACGGGAATTCACCCCTCCACTTT
cdr3_aa: CASSYGNSPLHF

v_call: TRBV20-1
clone_size: NA
j_call: TRBJ1-5
d_call: NA
cdr3_length: 16
cdr3_nt: TGCAGTGCTAGCCTCCAGGGATTCTATAGCAATCAGCCCCAGCATTTT
cdr3_aa: CSASLQGFYSNQPQHF

v_call: TRBV6-1
clone_size: NA
j_call: TRBJ2-4
d_call: NA
cdr3_length: 15
cdr3_nt: TGTGCCAGCAGTCAACAGGGGAGGGTCAAAAACATTCAGTACTTC
cdr3_aa: CASSQQGRVKNIQYF

v_call: TRBV18
clone_size: medium-sized
j_call: TRBJ1-5
d_call: NA
cdr3_length: 14
cdr3_nt: TGTGCCAGCTCAGGACGCCCCCGGGATCAGCCCCAGCATTTT
cdr3_aa: CASSGRPRDQPQHF

v_call: TRBV18
clone_size: NA
j_call: TRBJ1-1
d_call: NA
cdr3_length: 15
cdr3_nt: TGTGCCAGCTCACCCCCAAGTAACCCAGGTAATGAAGCTTTCTTT
cdr3_aa: CASSPPSNPGNEAFF

v_call: TRBV11-2
clone_size: NA
j_call: TRBJ2-7
d_call: NA
cdr3_length: 14
cdr3_nt: TGTGCCAGCAGCTTACAGGGAATCTCCTACGAGCAGTACTTC
cdr3_aa: CASSLQGISYEQYF

v_call: TRBV27
clone_size: few
j_call: TRBJ1-2
d_call: TRBD1
cdr3_length: 12
cdr3_nt: TGTGCCAGCAGTACACAGGGGGCGGGCTACACCTTC
cdr3_aa: CASSTQGAGYTF

v_call: TRBV7-9
clone_size: NA
j_call: TRBJ2-7
d_call: NA
cdr3_length: 12
cdr3_nt: TGTGCCAGCAGCATCCAGGGACACGAGCAGTACTTC
cdr3_aa: CASSIQGHEQYF

v_call: TRBV4-1
clone_size: NA
j_call: TRBJ2-2
d_call: NA
cdr3_length: 18
cdr3_nt: TGCGCCAGCAGCCAAGGAGCCAGACTGGGAAGGAACACCGGGGAGCTGTTTTTT
cdr3_aa: CASSQGARLGRNTGELFF

v_call: TRBV28
clone_size: NA
j_call: TRBJ2-1
d_call: TRBD1
cdr3_length: 15
cdr3_nt: TGTGCCAGCAGCCCCCAGACGGACAGGGACCATGAGCAGTTCTTC
cdr3_aa: CASSPQTDRDHEQFF

v_call: TRBV7-6
clone_size: NA
j_call: TRBJ2-2
d_call: TRBD2
cdr3_length: 17
cdr3_nt: TGTGCCAGCAGCTCCGCTAGCGGGGGCCTACCCACCGGGGAGCTGTTTTTT
cdr3_aa: CASSSASGGLPTGELFF

v_call: TRBV20-1
clone_size: NA
j_call: TRBJ1-1
d_call: NA
cdr3_length: 13
cdr3_nt: TGCAGTGCTAGGTTAGGGGGAAACACTGAAGCTTTCTTT
cdr3_aa: CSARLGGNTEAFF

v_call: TRBV7-2
clone_size: NA
j_call: TRBJ2-6
d_call: NA
cdr3_length: 14
cdr3_nt: TGTGCCAGCAGCTTTTTGTCTGGGGCCAACGTCCTGACTTTC
cdr3_aa: CASSFLSGANVLTF

v_call: TRBV11-3
clone_size: NA
j_call: TRBJ2-1
d_call: NA
cdr3_length: 16
cdr3_nt: TGTGCCAGCAGCTTAGATCGGCGGAGCTCCTACAATGAGCAGTTCTTC
cdr3_aa: CASSLDRRSSYNEQFF

v_call: TRBV20-1
clone_size: NA
j_call: TRBJ2-6
d_call: TRBD1
cdr3_length: 19
cdr3_nt: TGCAGTGCTAGCCGAAGAGGACAGGCCCCGCGCTCTGGGGCCAACGTCCTGACTTTC
cdr3_aa: CSASRRGQAPRSGANVLTF

v_call: TRBV7-2
clone_size: NA
j_call: TRBJ2-7
d_call: TRBD1
cdr3_length: 13
cdr3_nt: TGTGCCAGCGGGGATGCAACAGGGGCCCTGCAGTACTTC
cdr3_aa: CASGDATGALQYF

v_call: TRBV6-5
clone_size: few
j_call: TRBJ1-1
d_call: NA
cdr3_length: 15
cdr3_nt: TGTGCCAGCAGTTACGATGGGAACATGAACACTGAAGCTTTCTTT
cdr3_aa: CASSYDGNMNTEAFF

v_call: TRBV10-2
clone_size: few
j_call: TRBJ1-5
d_call: NA
cdr3_length: 15
cdr3_nt: TGCGCCAGCCACCAAGGGGGGAATAGCAATCAGCCCCAGCATTTT
cdr3_aa: CASHQGGNSNQPQHF

v_call: TRBV11-2
clone_size: NA
j_call: TRBJ2-6
d_call: TRBD1
cdr3_length: 16
cdr3_nt: TGTGCCAGCAGCTTAGTTAGGGGGCTTGGGGCCAACGTCCTGACTTTC
cdr3_aa: CASSLVRGLGANVLTF

v_call: TRBV30
clone_size: NA
j_call: TRBJ2-3
d_call: NA
cdr3_length: 17
cdr3_nt: TGTGCCTGGAGTGTAGGAGGCAGGGCCCTTCGCACAGATACGCAGTATTTT
cdr3_aa: CAWSVGGRALRTDTQYF

v_call: TRBV12-3/TRBV12-4
clone_size: NA
j_call: TRBJ1-1
d_call: NA
cdr3_length: 14
cdr3_nt: TGTGCCAGCAGTTTAAGGCATTTGGGGGCTGAAGCTTTCTTT
cdr3_aa: CASSLRHLGAEAFF

v_call: TRBV7-2
clone_size: medium-sized
j_call: TRBJ1-2
d_call: NA
cdr3_length: 13
cdr3_nt: TGTGCCAGCAGCTTAGAGAGGGGTTCTTATTACACCTTC
cdr3_aa: CASSLERGSYYTF

v_call: TRBV7-3
clone_size: once
j_call: TRBJ1-1
d_call: NA
cdr3_length: 13
cdr3_nt: TGTGCCAGCAGCGTAGAGATGAACACTGAAGCTTTCTTT
cdr3_aa: CASSVEMNTEAFF

v_call: TRBV20-1
clone_size: NA
j_call: TRBJ2-5
d_call: NA
cdr3_length: 14
cdr3_nt: TGCAGTGCTAGGGAGGGATTCGCCCAAGAGACCCAGTACTTC
cdr3_aa: CSAREGFAQETQYF

v_call: TRBV18
clone_size: NA
j_call: TRBJ2-7
d_call: NA
cdr3_length: 14
cdr3_nt: TGTGCCAGCTCACCGTTGGGACGGAACTACGAGCAGTACTTC
cdr3_aa: CASSPLGRNYEQYF

v_call: TRBV24-1
clone_size: few
j_call: TRBJ2-5
d_call: TRBD2
cdr3_length: 15
cdr3_nt: TGTGCCACCAGTGATTTGGCGGGAGGGCCTGAGACCCAGTACTTC
cdr3_aa: CATSDLAGGPETQYF

v_call: TRBV27
clone_size: few
j_call: TRBJ2-1
d_call: NA
cdr3_length: 18
cdr3_nt: TGTGCCAGCAGTTTATTCTCCGGGCTCCAAAGGCCTTACAATGAGCAGTTCTTC
cdr3_aa: CASSLFSGLQRPYNEQFF

v_call: TRBV6-2/TRBV6-3
clone_size: NA
j_call: TRBJ2-6
d_call: TRBD1
cdr3_length: 17
cdr3_nt: TGTGCCAGCAGGCCGGGACAGCCGAGCTCTGAGGCCAACGTCCTGACTTTC
cdr3_aa: CASRPGQPSSEANVLTF

v_call: TRBV5-1
clone_size: NA
j_call: TRBJ1-6
d_call: NA
cdr3_length: 14
cdr3_nt: TGCGCCAGCAGCTCTGAATGGGATAATTCACCCCTCCACTTT
cdr3_aa: CASSSEWDNSPLHF

v_call: TRBV7-9
clone_size: few
j_call: TRBJ1-1
d_call: NA
cdr3_length: 11
cdr3_nt: TGTGCCGGTGAGTGGAACACTGAAGCTTTCTTT
cdr3_aa: CAGEWNTEAFF

v_call: TRBV25-1
clone_size: NA
j_call: TRBJ1-3
d_call: TRBD1
cdr3_length: 18
cdr3_nt: TGTGCCAGAAAAAGGCCGAGGACAGGGGACAACTCTGGAAACACCATATATTTT
cdr3_aa: CARKRPRTGDNSGNTIYF

v_call: TRBV7-8
clone_size: NA
j_call: TRBJ2-3
d_call: TRBD2
cdr3_length: 20
cdr3_nt: TGTGCCAGCAGCAAAGCAGTTTGGACTAGCGGGAGGGGAGGCACAGATACGCAGTATTTT
cdr3_aa: CASSKAVWTSGRGGTDTQYF

v_call: TRBV28
clone_size: few
j_call: TRBJ2-5
d_call: NA
cdr3_length: 12
cdr3_nt: TGTGCCAGCAGCGGTGCGAAAGAGACCCAGTACTTC
cdr3_aa: CASSGAKETQYF